The rows below give T cell receptor beta chains drawn from one sample of a study of technical replicates of blood from a handful of donors. Data came from immunoSEQ multiplex PCR; TCRdb stores just in-frame clones and leaves some out. This sample has approximately 69,000 clones; nearly 98% occur once, and the top ten carry roughly 0.21%. The sample taken for sequencing was T cells isolated from PBMCs. All receptors derive from a human donor in good health. The CDR3 runs from the conserved cysteine through the conserved F or W. D genes are given only for firm matches. Size tells how often a clone was seen (once, few, many) or the class of an expanded clone, and some rows leave it out.

abundance,d_gene,j_gene,v_gene,CDR3nt,CDR3aa
few,TRBD1,TRBJ1-2,TRBV27,TGTGCCAGCAGTTTAAACCCGACAGGGGCATTCTATGGCTACACCTTC,CASSLNPTGAFYGYTF
once,.,TRBJ2-3,TRBV5-4,TGTGCCAGCAGCTTAGCTAGCACAGATACGCAGTATTTT,CASSLASTDTQYF
once,TRBD2,TRBJ2-2,TRBV19,TGTGCCAGTAGCCCTTTGTCTAGCGGATACACCGGGGAGCTGTTTTTT,CASSPLSSGYTGELFF
.,TRBD1,TRBJ2-7,TRBV27,TGTGCCACCATAGACAGGGCGGGCTCCTACGAGCAGTACTTC,CATIDRAGSYEQYF
.,.,TRBJ1-3,TRBV9,TGTGCCAGCAGCCCCCACCCCGTACTCTCCCCATCTGGAAACACCATATATTTT,CASSPHPVLSPSGNTIYF
.,TRBD2,TRBJ2-7,TRBV19,TGTGCCAGTAGGTATACGAGCGGGAGCTCCTACGAGCAGTACTTC,CASRYTSGSSYEQYF
.,.,TRBJ1-2,TRBV30,TGTGCCTGGAGGATCGGCAGGGGCGTCTATGGCTACACCTTC,CAWRIGRGVYGYTF
.,.,TRBJ2-7,TRBV5-1,TGCGCCAGCAGCCGAGGACAGGAGGGATACGAGCAGTACTTC,CASSRGQEGYEQYF
.,.,TRBJ2-7,TRBV6-5,TGTGCCAGCAGTTACGGAGGACAGTCCTACGAGCAGTACTTC,CASSYGGQSYEQYF
.,TRBD2,TRBJ2-2,TRBV28,TGTGCCAGCAGTTCTTACGGCGGGAGGGCCCCCGGGGAGCTGTTTTTT,CASSSYGGRAPGELFF
.,TRBD1,TRBJ2-5,TRBV5-1,TGCGCCAGCAGCCCGGGACAGGGGGGGGAGACCCAGTACTTC,CASSPGQGGETQYF
.,.,TRBJ1-5,TRBV28,TGTGCCAGCAGCTACCCCAGGGGGCCCCAGCATTTT,CASSYPRGPQHF
.,TRBD2,TRBJ2-2,TRBV10-3,TGTGCCATCAGTGCCCTAGCGGGGGGTACGGGCACCGGGGAGCTGTTTTTT,CAISALAGGTGTGELFF
.,TRBD1,TRBJ2-7,TRBV4-1,TGCGCCAGCAGCCCGTCCCCCGGGACAGCGTTCTACGAGCAGTACTTC,CASSPSPGTAFYEQYF
.,.,TRBJ2-7,TRBV5-1,TGCGCCAGCAGCTTGAGGTGGGACACCCCCTACGAGCAGTACTTC,CASSLRWDTPYEQYF
.,TRBD2,TRBJ2-7,TRBV13,TGTGCCAGCAGCTATAGCGGGAGTAGATACGAGCAGTACTTC,CASSYSGSRYEQYF
.,TRBD1,TRBJ1-1,TRBV5-1,TGCGCCAGCAGTTATAACAGGGGGAGCGACACTGAAGCTTTCTTT,CASSYNRGSDTEAFF
.,.,TRBJ1-2,TRBV19,TGTGCCAGTAGCCGGAAGACAGGCCAAAACTATGGCTACACCTTC,CASSRKTGQNYGYTF
.,TRBD2,TRBJ2-2,TRBV19,TGTGCCAGTATCGGCTCTGCGGGGGTGTTCAACACCGGGGAGCTGTTTTTT,CASIGSAGVFNTGELFF
once,.,TRBJ2-7,TRBV15,TGTGCCACCAGCAGAGCCGCGGGGAGCTCCTACGAGCAGTACTTC,CATSRAAGSSYEQYF
.,TRBD2,TRBJ2-1,TRBV7-2,TGTGCCAGCAGCTCCGGGACTAACTACAATGAGCAGTTCTTC,CASSSGTNYNEQFF
.,TRBD1,TRBJ2-6,TRBV28,TGTGCCAGCAGGCACAGGGGTGCTGGGGCCAACGTCCTGACTTTC,CASRHRGAGANVLTF
.,TRBD2,TRBJ2-5,TRBV14,TGTGCCAGCAGCCAAGTTGGCGGGAGGGCCGGGGAGACCCAGTACTTC,CASSQVGGRAGETQYF
.,TRBD1,TRBJ1-4,TRBV9,TGTGCCAGCAGCGCTGAGACAGGGGTCAGTGAAAAACTGTTTTTT,CASSAETGVSEKLFF
.,TRBD1,TRBJ1-4,TRBV2,TGTGCCAGCAGTATACAGGGGGCCGAGTATGAAAAACTGTTTTTT,CASSIQGAEYEKLFF
.,TRBD2,TRBJ2-5,TRBV30,TGTGCCTGGATGGGGACTATCCAAGAGACCCAGTACTTC,CAWMGTIQETQYF
few,.,TRBJ2-7,TRBV6-5,TGTGCCAGCAGTTACTCCGGAGGCGAGCAGTACTTC,CASSYSGGEQYF
.,.,TRBJ1-5,TRBV11-2,TGTGCCAGCAGCGATTCTACAGGTAGCAATCAGCCCCAGCATTTT,CASSDSTGSNQPQHF
.,.,TRBJ1-1,TRBV16,TGTGCCAGCAGCGCCGGGGTGTTTGGCGCGGGCACTGAAGCTTTCTTT,CASSAGVFGAGTEAFF
.,.,TRBJ1-3,TRBV9,TGTGCCAGCAGCGTAGGTCTTGGGACAACTCGAAACACCATATATTTT,CASSVGLGTTRNTIYF
once,TRBD2,TRBJ2-7,TRBV4-1,TGCGCCAGCAGCCCAGTACTAGCGGCCCCAACTTACGAGCAGTACTTC,CASSPVLAAPTYEQYF
.,.,TRBJ2-1,TRBV12-5,TGTGCTAGTGGTTTGGTACGTATAGGACTGATACAAACGTCCTACAATGAGCAGTTCTTC,CASGLVRIGLIQTSYNEQFF
.,.,TRBJ1-3,TRBV13,TGTGCCAGCAGCTTAGGGATGGCTGACTCTGGAAACACCATATATTTT,CASSLGMADSGNTIYF
.,.,TRBJ1-3,TRBV9,TGTGCCAGCAGCGTGGGCGGACACTCTGGAAACACCATATATTTT,CASSVGGHSGNTIYF
.,TRBD2,TRBJ2-3,TRBV19,TGTGCCAGCAGCGGGGCGCCTGGCACAGATACGCAGTATTTT,CASSGAPGTDTQYF
.,TRBD2,TRBJ2-1,TRBV10-1,TGCGCCAGCAGTGAGGGGAGGGTACCCCGACACAATGAGCAGTTCTTC,CASSEGRVPRHNEQFF
.,.,TRBJ2-2,TRBV9,TGTGCCAGCAGCCCAAGCTCACTGAACACCGGGGAGCTGTTTTTT,CASSPSSLNTGELFF
.,.,TRBJ1-2,TRBV7-6,TGTGCCAGCAGCTCCGAGGGAGTAGGAGGCACCTTTAACTATGGCTACACCTTC,CASSSEGVGGTFNYGYTF
.,.,TRBJ2-1,TRBV6-6,TGTGCCAGCAGTTACGAGGGAAACCCCAACAATGAGCAGTTCTTC,CASSYEGNPNNEQFF
.,.,TRBJ2-7,TRBV7-6,TGTGCCAGCAGCTTAGCTGCCGGCGGGTCCCCCTACGAGCAGTACTTC,CASSLAAGGSPYEQYF
.,TRBD1,TRBJ2-3,TRBV6-5,TGTGCCAGCAGTTACTCGCAGGGGGCGGTAGATACGCAGTATTTT,CASSYSQGAVDTQYF
once,TRBD2,TRBJ2-1,TRBV11-2,TGTGCCAGCAGCCCCTGGGCGGGAGAAAACAATGAGCAGTTCTTC,CASSPWAGENNEQFF
.,.,TRBJ1-2,TRBV28,TGTGCCAGCAGTTTAGAGGCAGGGGCTAACTATGGCTACACCTTC,CASSLEAGANYGYTF